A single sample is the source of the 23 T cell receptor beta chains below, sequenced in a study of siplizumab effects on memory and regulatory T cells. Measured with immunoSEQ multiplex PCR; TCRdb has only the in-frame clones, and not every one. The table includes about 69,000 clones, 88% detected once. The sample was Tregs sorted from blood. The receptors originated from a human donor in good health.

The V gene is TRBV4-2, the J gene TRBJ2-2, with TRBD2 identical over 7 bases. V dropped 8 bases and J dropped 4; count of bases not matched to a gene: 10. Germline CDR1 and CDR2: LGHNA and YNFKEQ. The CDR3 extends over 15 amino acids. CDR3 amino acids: CASCRMGGSTGELFF. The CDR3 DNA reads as TGTGCCAGCTGTCGAATGGGAGGGAGCACCGGGGAGCTGTTTTTT.

CDR3 coding DNA: TGTGCCAGCAGTTCCGGGGACAGAGTCACTGAAGCTTTCTTT. This codes for CASSSGDRVTEAFF. The rearrangement joins TRBV6-1 to TRBJ1-1; 7 nucleotides agree with TRBD1. CDR3 length: 14 residues. J was trimmed by 4 bases and V by 5 bases; bases with no gene match: 7. Germline V lookup: CDR1 MNHNS, CDR2 SASEGT.

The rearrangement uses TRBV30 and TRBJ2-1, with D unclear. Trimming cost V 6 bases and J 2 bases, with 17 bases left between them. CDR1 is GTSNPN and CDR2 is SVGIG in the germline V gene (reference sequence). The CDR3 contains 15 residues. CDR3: CACRTTRRPYNEQFF. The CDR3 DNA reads TGTGCCTGTCGCACGACCCGAAGGCCCTACAATGAGCAGTTCTTC.

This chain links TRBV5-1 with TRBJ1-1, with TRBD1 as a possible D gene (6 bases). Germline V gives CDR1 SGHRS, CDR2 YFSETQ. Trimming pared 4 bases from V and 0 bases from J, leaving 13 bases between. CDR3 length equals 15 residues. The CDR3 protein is CASSPGADMNTEAFF. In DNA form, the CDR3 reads TGCGCCAGCAGCCCGGGGGCGGACATGAACACTGAAGCTTTCTTT. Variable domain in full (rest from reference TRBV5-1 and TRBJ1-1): KAGVTQTPRYLIKTRGQQVTLSCSPISGHRSVSWYQQTPGQGLQFLFEYFSETQRNKGNFPGRFSGRQFSNSRSEMNVSTLELGDSALYLCASSPGADMNTEAFFGQGTRLTVV.

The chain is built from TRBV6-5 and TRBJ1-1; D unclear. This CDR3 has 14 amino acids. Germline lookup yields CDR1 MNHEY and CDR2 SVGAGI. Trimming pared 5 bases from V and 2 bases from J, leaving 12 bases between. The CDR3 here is CASSRSALNTEAFF. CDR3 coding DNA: TGTGCCAGCAGTCGATCAGCACTAAACACTGAAGCTTTCTTT.

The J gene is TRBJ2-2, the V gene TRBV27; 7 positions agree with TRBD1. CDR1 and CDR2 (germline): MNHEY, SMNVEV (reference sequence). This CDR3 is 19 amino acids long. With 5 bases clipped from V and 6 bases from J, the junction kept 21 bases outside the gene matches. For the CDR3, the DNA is TGTGCCAGCAGTCGATATACGCCGGGACCAGGGGGAGCCGCCGGGGAGCTGTTTTTT. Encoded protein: CASSRYTPGPGGAAGELFF.

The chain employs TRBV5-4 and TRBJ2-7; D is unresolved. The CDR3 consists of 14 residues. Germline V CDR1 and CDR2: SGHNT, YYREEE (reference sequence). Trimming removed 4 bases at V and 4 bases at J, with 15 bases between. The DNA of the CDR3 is TGTGCCAGCAGCAAGCCCGGACGGAATTACGAGCAGTACTTC. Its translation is CASSKPGRNYEQYF.

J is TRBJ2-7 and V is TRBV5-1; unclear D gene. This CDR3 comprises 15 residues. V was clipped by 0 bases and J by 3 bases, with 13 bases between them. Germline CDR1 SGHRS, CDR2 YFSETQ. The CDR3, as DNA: TGCGCCAGCAGCTTGGGGTGGCGGACCATCTACGAGCAGTACTTC. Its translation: CASSLGWRTIYEQYF. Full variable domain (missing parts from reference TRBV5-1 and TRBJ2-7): KAGVTQTPRYLIKTRGQQVTLSCSPISGHRSVSWYQQTPGQGLQFLFEYFSETQRNKGNFPGRFSGRQFSNSRSEMNVSTLELGDSALYLCASSLGWRTIYEQYFGPGTRLTVT.

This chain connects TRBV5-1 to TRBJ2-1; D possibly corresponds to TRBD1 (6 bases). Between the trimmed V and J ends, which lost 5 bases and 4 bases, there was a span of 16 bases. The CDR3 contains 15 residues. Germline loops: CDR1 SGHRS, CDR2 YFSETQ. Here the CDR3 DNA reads TGCGCCAGCAGTTCCGGACAGAGGCAGTACAATGAGCAGTTCTTC. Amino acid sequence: CASSSGQRQYNEQFF.

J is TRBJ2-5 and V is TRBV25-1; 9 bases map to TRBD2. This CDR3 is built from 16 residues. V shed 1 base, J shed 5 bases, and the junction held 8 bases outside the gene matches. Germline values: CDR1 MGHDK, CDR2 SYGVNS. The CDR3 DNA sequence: TGTGCCAGCAGTGAATGGGCGGGAGGGCCATGGGAGACCCAGTACTTC. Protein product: CASSEWAGGPWETQYF.

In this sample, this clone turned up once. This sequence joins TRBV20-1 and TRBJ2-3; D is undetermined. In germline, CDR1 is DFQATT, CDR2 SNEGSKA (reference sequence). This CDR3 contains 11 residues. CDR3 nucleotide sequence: TGCAGCGGTTACCGCACAGATACGCAGTATTTT. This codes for CSGYRTDTQYF.

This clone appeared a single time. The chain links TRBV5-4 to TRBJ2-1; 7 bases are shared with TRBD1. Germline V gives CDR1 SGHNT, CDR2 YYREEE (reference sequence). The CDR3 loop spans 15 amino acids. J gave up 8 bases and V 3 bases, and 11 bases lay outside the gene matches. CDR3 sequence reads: CASSSLTGVGDEQFF. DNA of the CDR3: TGTGCCAGCAGCTCCCTAACAGGGGTGGGCGATGAGCAGTTCTTC.

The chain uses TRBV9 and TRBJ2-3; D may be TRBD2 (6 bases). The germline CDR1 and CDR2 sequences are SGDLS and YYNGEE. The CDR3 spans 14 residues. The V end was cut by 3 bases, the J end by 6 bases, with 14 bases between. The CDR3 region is CASSAARLVDTQYF. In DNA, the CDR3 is TGTGCCAGCAGCGCCGCCAGACTAGTGGATACGCAGTATTTT.

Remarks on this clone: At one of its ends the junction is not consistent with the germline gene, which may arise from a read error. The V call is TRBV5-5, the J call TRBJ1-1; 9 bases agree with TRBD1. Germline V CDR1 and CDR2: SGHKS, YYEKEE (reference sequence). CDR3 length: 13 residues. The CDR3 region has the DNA TGTGCCAGCAGCTCGCCCGGACAGGGGCAAGACATCTTT. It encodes CASSSPGQGQDIF.

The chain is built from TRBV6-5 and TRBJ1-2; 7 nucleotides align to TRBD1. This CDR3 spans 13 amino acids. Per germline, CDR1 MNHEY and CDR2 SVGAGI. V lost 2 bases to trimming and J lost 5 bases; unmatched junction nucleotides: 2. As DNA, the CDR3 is TGTGCCAGCAGTTACGGGGACAGATATGGCTACACCTTC. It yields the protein CASSYGDRYGYTF.

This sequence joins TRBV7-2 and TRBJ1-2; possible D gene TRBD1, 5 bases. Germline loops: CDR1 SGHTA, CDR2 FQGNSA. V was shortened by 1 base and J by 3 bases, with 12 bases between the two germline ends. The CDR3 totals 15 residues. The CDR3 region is CASSLGDGGHYGYTF. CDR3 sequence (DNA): TGTGCCAGCAGCTTAGGTGATGGGGGACACTATGGCTACACCTTC.

CDR3 DNA: TGTGCCATCGGACCGCCAACCTTCTACGAGCAGTACTTC. Protein: CAIGPPTFYEQYF. The chain couples TRBV10-3 to TRBJ2-7; the D is unclear. CDR1 is ENHRY and CDR2 is SYGVKD in the germline V gene. V gave up 8 bases and J gave up 3 bases, with 14 bases separating them. The CDR3 totals 13 residues.

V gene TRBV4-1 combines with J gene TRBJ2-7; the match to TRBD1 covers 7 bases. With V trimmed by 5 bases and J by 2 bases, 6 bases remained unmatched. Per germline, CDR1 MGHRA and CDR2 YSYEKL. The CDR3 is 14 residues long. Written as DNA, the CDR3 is TGCGCCAGCAGCACCCTGACAGGGACCTACGAGCAGTACTTC. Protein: CASSTLTGTYEQYF.

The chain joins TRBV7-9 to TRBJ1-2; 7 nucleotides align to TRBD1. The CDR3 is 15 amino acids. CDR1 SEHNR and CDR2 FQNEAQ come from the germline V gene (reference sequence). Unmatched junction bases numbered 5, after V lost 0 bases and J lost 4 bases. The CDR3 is CASSLAQAGGYGYTF. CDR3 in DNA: TGTGCCAGCAGCTTAGCGCAGGCAGGGGGCTATGGCTACACCTTC.

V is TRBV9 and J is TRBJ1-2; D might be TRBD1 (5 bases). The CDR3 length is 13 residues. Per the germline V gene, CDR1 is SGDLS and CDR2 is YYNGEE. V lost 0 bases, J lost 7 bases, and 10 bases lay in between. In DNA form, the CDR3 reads TGTGCCAGCAGCGTAGGGTTTGGGGCTGGCTACACCTTC. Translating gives CASSVGFGAGYTF.

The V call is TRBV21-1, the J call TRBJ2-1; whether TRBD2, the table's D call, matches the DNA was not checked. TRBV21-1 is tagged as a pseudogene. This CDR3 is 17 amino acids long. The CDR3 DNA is TGTGCCAGCAGCAGGGCGGACCGGGAGGGCCGTAGCAATGAGCAGTTCTTC. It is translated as CASSRADREGRSNEQFF.

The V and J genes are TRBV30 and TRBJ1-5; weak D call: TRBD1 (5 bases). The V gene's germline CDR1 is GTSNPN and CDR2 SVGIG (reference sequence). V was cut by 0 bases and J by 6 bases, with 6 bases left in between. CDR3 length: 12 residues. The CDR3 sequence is CAWSVRGQPQHF. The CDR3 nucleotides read TGTGCCTGGAGTGTAAGGGGTCAGCCCCAGCATTTT.

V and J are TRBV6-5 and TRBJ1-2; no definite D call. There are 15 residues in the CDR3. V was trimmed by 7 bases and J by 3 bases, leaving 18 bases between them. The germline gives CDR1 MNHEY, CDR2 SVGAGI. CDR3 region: CASTMDRSGHYGYTF. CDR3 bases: TGTGCCAGCACTATGGACCGCTCCGGTCACTATGGCTACACCTTC.